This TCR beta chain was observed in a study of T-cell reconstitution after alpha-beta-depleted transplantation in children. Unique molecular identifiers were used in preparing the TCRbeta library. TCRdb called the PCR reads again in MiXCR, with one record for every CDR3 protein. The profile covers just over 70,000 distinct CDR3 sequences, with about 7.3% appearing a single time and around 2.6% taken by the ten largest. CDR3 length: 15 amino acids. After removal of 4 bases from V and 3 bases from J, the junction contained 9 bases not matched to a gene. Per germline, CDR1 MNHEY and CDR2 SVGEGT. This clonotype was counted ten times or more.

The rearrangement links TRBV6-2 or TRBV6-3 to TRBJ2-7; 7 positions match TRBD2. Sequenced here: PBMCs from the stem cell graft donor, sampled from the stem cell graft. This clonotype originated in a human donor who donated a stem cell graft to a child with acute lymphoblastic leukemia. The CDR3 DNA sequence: TGTGCCAGCAGTTCGCCGGGGCGGGGGTACTACGAGCAGTACTTC. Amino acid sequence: CASSSPGRGYYEQYF.